Listed below are T cell receptor beta chains from one sample, sequenced in a study of response to subunit inactivated influenza vaccine. TCRdb re-called the RT-PCR reads through MiXCR, storing one row per CDR3 protein. The sample shows about 540,000 distinct CDR3 sequences, roughly 23% of them seen only once. These data were also reused for a study on T cells expressing NK-cell markers.

The material sequenced was CD4+ T cells sorted from PBMCs, taken 12 days after vaccination. All receptors come from a man in his forties or fifties who received an inactivated influenza vaccine. Each CDR3 is given with its conserved first and last residue. D genes are given only for firm matches. For some rows the clone size is stated as once, few or many, or as a class when expanded; others skip it.

j_gene: TRBJ2-1
abundance: .
v_gene: TRBV10-3
d_gene: TRBD2
CDR3aa: CAISAQLRTSGGYNEQFF
CDR3nt: TGTGCCATCAGTGCTCAATTGAGGACTAGCGGGGGTTACAATGAGCAGTTCTTC

j_gene: TRBJ1-2
abundance: .
v_gene: TRBV29-1
d_gene: .
CDR3aa: CSVPQGDYGYTF
CDR3nt: TGCAGCGTTCCCCAGGGCGACTATGGCTACACCTTC

j_gene: TRBJ2-3
abundance: .
v_gene: TRBV4-3
d_gene: .
CDR3aa: CASSHSTREDTQYF
CDR3nt: TGCGCCAGCAGCCACTCCACGAGGGAAGATACGCAGTATTTT

j_gene: TRBJ2-3
abundance: .
v_gene: TRBV20-1
d_gene: TRBD2
CDR3aa: CSARSSGIDTQYF
CDR3nt: TGCAGTGCTAGATCTAGCGGTATAGATACGCAGTATTTT

j_gene: TRBJ2-5
abundance: .
v_gene: TRBV10-2
d_gene: .
CDR3aa: CASSEITRGETQYF
CDR3nt: TGCGCCAGCAGTGAGATAACGCGGGGAGAGACCCAGTACTTC

j_gene: TRBJ2-5
abundance: few
v_gene: TRBV6-1
d_gene: TRBD1
CDR3aa: CASRPRQGARETQYF
CDR3nt: TGTGCCAGCAGACCTAGACAGGGGGCTAGAGAGACCCAGTACTTC

j_gene: TRBJ2-6
abundance: .
v_gene: TRBV5-1
d_gene: TRBD1
CDR3aa: CASSLRTGGANVLTF
CDR3nt: TGCGCCAGCAGCTTGAGGACAGGTGGGGCCAACGTCCTGACTTTC

j_gene: TRBJ2-5
abundance: few
v_gene: TRBV25-1
d_gene: TRBD1
CDR3aa: CASSDNRGAQETQYF
CDR3nt: TGTGCCAGCAGTGATAACAGGGGGGCGCAAGAGACCCAGTACTTC

j_gene: TRBJ2-2
abundance: .
v_gene: TRBV2
d_gene: TRBD2
CDR3aa: CASRERLAGGSGELFF
CDR3nt: TGTGCCAGCAGGGAGCGACTAGCGGGGGGTAGCGGGGAGCTGTTTTTT

j_gene: TRBJ1-1
abundance: few
v_gene: TRBV5-1
d_gene: .
CDR3aa: CASSPMAGTNTEAFF
CDR3nt: TGCGCCAGCAGCCCCATGGCAGGGACGAACACTGAAGCTTTCTTT

j_gene: TRBJ2-1
abundance: few
v_gene: TRBV5-6
d_gene: .
CDR3aa: CASSLRVLSNEQFF
CDR3nt: TGTGCCAGCAGCTTGCGTGTGTTATCGAATGAGCAGTTCTTC

j_gene: TRBJ2-2
abundance: few
v_gene: TRBV20-1
d_gene: .
CDR3aa: CSARPGTSANTGELFF
CDR3nt: TGCAGTGCTAGACCAGGGACATCGGCGAACACCGGGGAGCTGTTTTTT

j_gene: TRBJ2-1
abundance: few
v_gene: TRBV10-3
d_gene: TRBD1
CDR3aa: CATRGQGAKINEQFF
CDR3nt: TGTGCCACCCGGGGACAGGGGGCGAAGATCAATGAGCAGTTCTTC

j_gene: TRBJ2-1
abundance: .
v_gene: TRBV20-1
d_gene: TRBD2
CDR3aa: CSASLAGELVNEQFF
CDR3nt: TGCAGTGCCTCTTTAGCGGGGGAGCTGGTCAATGAGCAGTTCTTC

j_gene: TRBJ2-7
abundance: few
v_gene: TRBV20-1
d_gene: .
CDR3aa: CSALGPTRTYEQYF
CDR3nt: TGCAGTGCTCTCGGCCCGACCAGGACCTACGAGCAGTACTTC

j_gene: TRBJ1-2
abundance: .
v_gene: TRBV27
d_gene: .
CDR3aa: CASSLPFYGYTF
CDR3nt: TGTGCCAGCAGTTTACCCTTCTATGGCTACACCTTC

j_gene: TRBJ1-5
abundance: once
v_gene: TRBV3-1
d_gene: .
CDR3aa: CASSEQGRGDQPQHF
CDR3nt: TGTGCCAGCAGCGAACAAGGTCGGGGAGATCAGCCCCAGCATTTT

j_gene: TRBJ2-3
abundance: few
v_gene: TRBV28
d_gene: TRBD2
CDR3aa: CASSSYTGLAGPIMDTQYF
CDR3nt: TGTGCCAGCAGCTCCTACACTGGACTAGCGGGACCCATTATGGATACGCAGTATTTT

j_gene: TRBJ2-7
abundance: many
v_gene: TRBV5-1
d_gene: TRBD1
CDR3aa: CASRAGTGDSYEQYF
CDR3nt: TGCGCCAGCAGGGCTGGGACAGGGGACTCCTACGAGCAGTACTTC

j_gene: TRBJ2-5
abundance: .
v_gene: TRBV12-3/TRBV12-4
d_gene: .
CDR3aa: CASSDLLRQETQYF
CDR3nt: TGTGCCAGTTCGGACCTCCTGAGGCAAGAGACCCAGTACTTC

j_gene: TRBJ2-2
abundance: few
v_gene: TRBV3-1
d_gene: .
CDR3aa: CASRPAGTNTGELFF
CDR3nt: TGTGCCAGCAGGCCCGCTGGGACGAACACCGGGGAGCTGTTTTTT

j_gene: TRBJ1-2
abundance: few
v_gene: TRBV9
d_gene: .
CDR3aa: CASSVYISYGYTF
CDR3nt: TGTGCCAGCAGCGTTTATATTTCCTATGGCTACACCTTC

j_gene: TRBJ2-1
abundance: few
v_gene: TRBV7-2
d_gene: TRBD2
CDR3aa: CASSLARAGGPSEQFF
CDR3nt: TGTGCCAGCAGCTTAGCTCGGGCGGGGGGGCCGAGTGAGCAGTTCTTC

j_gene: TRBJ1-1
abundance: .
v_gene: TRBV13
d_gene: TRBD1
CDR3aa: CASSFRQGANTEAFF
CDR3nt: TGTGCCAGCAGCTTTAGGCAGGGGGCGAACACTGAAGCTTTCTTT

j_gene: TRBJ1-1
abundance: .
v_gene: TRBV12-3/TRBV12-4
d_gene: .
CDR3aa: CASGFIGGNTEAFF
CDR3nt: TGTGCCAGCGGTTTCATCGGGGGGAACACTGAAGCTTTCTTT